A single sample is the source of the 15 T cell receptor beta chains below, sequenced in a study of T cell repertoires in cytomegalovirus infection (dated by TCRdb to between 2018 and 2021). What this sample's treatment or condition label stands for: in vitro stimulation with specific CMV peptide epitopes to enrich CMV-specific T cells. Instrument used: Illumina HiSeq 1500. TCRdb passed the public sequencing reads through fastp at Q25 and MiXCR, retaining productive beta sequences. All rows with the same CDR3 protein become a single entry with the most common DNA and genes. The sample profile shows 830,000 or so distinct CDR3 sequences; about 31% of them were found once. Of the sample, roughly 12% falls within the top ten clones. These receptors lack a known antigen. Material: cultured CD8+ T cells from PBMCs, obtained from culture after CMV antigen stimulation. The source of these receptors is a human donor in good health (CMV status not recorded). Some clones in this sample may be carry-over from other donors' samples.

This chain joins TRBV6-5 and TRBJ1-2; D uncertain. CDR3 size: 13 residues. CDR1 is MNHEY, CDR2 SVGAGI, per germline. Trimming cost V 7 bases and J 0 bases, with 9 bases left between them. CDR3: CASNLGPNYGYTF. DNA of the CDR3: TGTGCCAGCAACTTAGGCCCTAACTATGGCTACACCTTC.

This chain connects TRBV24-1 to TRBJ2-1; D might be TRBD2 (5 bases). Trimming cost V 5 bases and J 9 bases, with 19 bases left between them. CDR1 and CDR2 (germline): KGHDR, SFDVKD. The CDR3 covers 15 residues. The CDR3 region has the DNA TGTGCCACCAGTGGGTATGGTCGGGGAGACGGTGAGCAGTTCTTC. This translates into CATSGYGRGDGEQFF.

This clonotype has a handful of counts. This chain links TRBV6-6 with TRBJ1-1; D gene unclear. This CDR3 is 14 amino acids long. V lost 7 bases, J lost 5 bases, and 17 bases lay in between. CDR1 and CDR2 (germline): MNHNY, SVGAGI (reference sequence). The DNA for the CDR3 is TGTGCCAGCACCTCCCTTCGGGGAGTTACTGAAGCTTTCTTT. As protein: CASTSLRGVTEAFF.

This clonotype was counted a few times. V and J are TRBV6-1 and TRBJ1-1; no definite D call. Germline lookup yields CDR1 MNHNS and CDR2 SASEGT. V was pared by 6 bases and J by 0 bases, with 11 bases between. This CDR3 contains 14 residues. Here the CDR3 DNA reads TGTGCCAGCAGAACGCACGTTCTGAACACTGAAGCTTTCTTT. This translates into CASRTHVLNTEAFF.

Comment on this clonotype: This clone may be a read error of a much larger clone one base away. The J gene is TRBJ2-6, the V gene TRBV7-6, with 9 bases fitting TRBD1. CDR1 is SGHVS, CDR2 FNYEAQ, per germline. The CDR3 extends over 15 amino acids. This CDR3 is CGSSFPGQGANVLTF. As DNA, the CDR3 is TGTGGCAGCAGCTTCCCGGGACAGGGAGCCAACGTCCTGACTTTC.

The rearrangement uses TRBV29-1 and TRBJ1-2; D remains unclear. The CDR3 length is 12 residues. Deletions cut 6 bases from V and 7 bases from J, with 15 bases between. Germline CDR1 reads SQVTM; CDR2 reads ANQGSEA. As DNA, the CDR3 is TGCAGCGTCGACTCCTCTTGGGCTGGCTACACCTTC. Translating gives CSVDSSWAGYTF.

This clonotype was recorded many times. The chain joins TRBV6-6 to TRBJ1-1; D remains unclear. The V gene's germline CDR1 is MNHNY and CDR2 SVGAGI (reference sequence). Trimming left V 2 bases short and J 5 bases short, with 3 bases between. This CDR3 region has 11 residues. The CDR3 sequence is CASSYPTEAFF. CDR3 DNA sequence: TGTGCCAGCAGTTACCCTACTGAAGCTTTCTTT.

The chain combines TRBV28 with TRBJ1-5; TRBD1 agrees at 7 bases. The V gene end was trimmed by 0 bases and the J gene end by 4 bases; junction bases not matched to a gene: 12. Germline CDR1 MDHEN, CDR2 SYDVKM. This CDR3 has 18 amino acids. The CDR3 DNA sequence: TGTGCCAGCAGTTTATGGCCTAACGACAGGGAGGAAAATCAGCCCCAGCATTTT. This encodes CASSLWPNDREENQPQHF. Full variable domain (rest looked up from reference TRBV28 and TRBJ1-5): DVKVTQSSRYLVKRTGEKVFLECVQDMDHENMFWYRQDPGLGLRLIYFSYDVKMKEKGDIPEGYSVSREKKERFSLILESASTNQTSMYLCASSLWPNDREENQPQHFGDGTRLSIL.

This clonotype was picked up a small number of times. The chain has TRBV7-9 and TRBJ2-1; TRBD1 aligns across 11 bases. There are 17 residues in the CDR3. Germline V CDR1 and CDR2: SEHNR, FQNEAQ (reference sequence). J gave up 8 bases and V 3 bases, and 12 bases lay outside the gene matches. The CDR3 sequence is CASSFPKGQGARDEQFF. The CDR3 DNA reads as TGTGCCAGCAGCTTCCCAAAAGGACAGGGGGCGCGCGATGAGCAGTTCTTC.

The chain has TRBV7-3 and TRBJ2-3; 9 bases match TRBD1. The CDR3 length is 15 residues. CDR1 SGHTA and CDR2 FQGTGA come from the germline V gene. V gave up 5 bases and J gave up 2 bases; unmatched junction bases: 5. CDR3 nucleotides: TGTGCCAGCAGCCCGGGGACAGGGCCCACAGATACGCAGTATTTT. Its translation is CASSPGTGPTDTQYF.

Written as DNA, the CDR3 is TGCGCCAGCAGCTTCAGGGGGGGGTCCTACGAGCAGTACGTC. This encodes CASSFRGGSYEQYV. This rearrangement joins TRBV5-1 to TRBJ2-7, with D perhaps matching TRBD1 or TRBD2 (7 bases each). This CDR3 is built from 14 residues. V lost 2 bases and J lost 1, with 10 bases in between. CDR1 SGHRS and CDR2 YFSETQ come from the germline V gene.

This clonotype came up a few times. The rearrangement links TRBV11-2 to TRBJ2-1, with TRBD1 matching over 8 bases. The CDR3 has 14 residues. The germline gives CDR1 SGHAT, CDR2 FQNNGV. Trimming cost V 6 bases and J 3 bases; bases outside gene matches: 4. The CDR3 sequence is CASSTGTGYNEQFF. The CDR3 region has the DNA TGTGCCAGCAGTACCGGGACAGGCTACAATGAGCAGTTCTTC.

Only a few counts were recorded for this clonotype. This chain uses TRBV12-3 or TRBV12-4 with TRBJ1-2; unclear D gene. The CDR3 has 13 residues. The V end was cut by 3 bases, the J end by 2 bases, with 7 bases between. The DNA for the CDR3 is TGTGCCAGCAGTTTTCTAGTCAACTATGGCTACACCTTC. Translating it yields CASSFLVNYGYTF.

This clonotype was seen more than once but under ten times. The chain couples TRBV6-1 to TRBJ1-1, with D maybe TRBD1 (5 bases). V lost 1 base, J lost 1 base, and 22 bases lay in between. CDR1 MNHNS and CDR2 SASEGT come from the germline V gene. The CDR3 runs to 19 residues. In DNA, the CDR3 is TGTGCCAGCAGTGAAGGGTTCTCGGGACTCTTAGGAGGGAACACTGAAGCTTTCTTT. Protein sequence: CASSEGFSGLLGGNTEAFF.

There are a few counts of this clonotype. The V call is TRBV12-3 or TRBV12-4, the J call TRBJ1-1, with D maybe TRBD1 (5 bases). The germline V and J ends were trimmed by 3 bases and 5 bases, with 16 bases remaining between them. This CDR3 region has 15 residues. CDR3 in amino acids: CASSLGVRGATEAFF. The CDR3 DNA reads TGTGCCAGCAGTTTGGGGGTTCGTGGGGCTACTGAAGCTTTCTTT.